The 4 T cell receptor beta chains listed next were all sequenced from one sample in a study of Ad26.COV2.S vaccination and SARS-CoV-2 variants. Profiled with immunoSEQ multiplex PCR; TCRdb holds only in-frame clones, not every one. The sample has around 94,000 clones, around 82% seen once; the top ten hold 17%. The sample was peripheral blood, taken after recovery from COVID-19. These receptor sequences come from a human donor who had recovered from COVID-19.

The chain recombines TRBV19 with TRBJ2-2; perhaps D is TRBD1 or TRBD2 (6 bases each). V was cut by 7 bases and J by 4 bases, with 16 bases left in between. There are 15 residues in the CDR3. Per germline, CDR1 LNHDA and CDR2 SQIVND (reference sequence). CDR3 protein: CASNTGTFSTGELFF. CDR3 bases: TGTGCCAGTAATACAGGGACTTTCAGCACCGGGGAGCTGTTTTTT.

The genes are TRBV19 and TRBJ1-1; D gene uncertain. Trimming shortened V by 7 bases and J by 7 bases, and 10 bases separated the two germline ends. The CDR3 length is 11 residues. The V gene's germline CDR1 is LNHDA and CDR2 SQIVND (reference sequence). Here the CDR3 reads CASTHDLEAFF. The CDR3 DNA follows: TGTGCCAGTACCCACGACCTTGAAGCTTTCTTT.

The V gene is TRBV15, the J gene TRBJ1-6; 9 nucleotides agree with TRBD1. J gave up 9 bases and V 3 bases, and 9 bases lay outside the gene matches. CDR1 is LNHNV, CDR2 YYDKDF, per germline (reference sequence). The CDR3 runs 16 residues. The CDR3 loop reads CATSRGQGISSSPLHF. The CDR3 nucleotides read TGTGCCACCAGCAGGGGACAGGGAATATCTAGTTCACCCCTCCACTTT.

DNA for the CDR3: TGTGCCAGCAGCGGGGACGGAATGAACACTGAAGCTTTCTTT. Protein product: CASSGDGMNTEAFF. This sequence joins TRBV5-4 and TRBJ1-1; a possible D gene is TRBD1 (5 bases). V lost 4 bases and J 0 bases, leaving 10 bases between the germline ends. The CDR3 has 14 amino acids. From germline, CDR1 is SGHNT and CDR2 YYREEE (reference sequence). The variable domain in full, completed from reference TRBV5-4 and TRBJ1-1, reads ETGVTQSPTHLIKTRGQQVTLRCSSQSGHNTVSWYQQALGQGPQFIFQYYREEENGRGNFPPRFSGLQFPNYSSELNVNALELDDSALYLCASSGDGMNTEAFFGQGTRLTVV.